Listed here are 19 T cell receptor beta chains from one sample, sequenced in a study of immune characterization of retroperitoneal liposarcoma (dated by TCRdb to the late 2010s). Library prep was done by PCR. Instrument on record: NextSeq 500. Clones were called with MiXCR by TCRdb after fastp trimmed the public reads at Q25, and only in-frame beta chains were retained. Rows are combined by CDR3 protein, so each entry shows the most common genes and DNA. In this sample the table shows roughly 9,800 distinct CDR3 sequences, approximately 30% of which occur a single time. The top ten hold around 9.1% of the sample. Sequencing input: tumor tissue. The receptors stem from a male donor with retroperitoneal liposarcoma.

This clonotype was counted only a few times. V and J are TRBV10-2 and TRBJ1-2; D unresolved. The V gene lost 10 bases and the J gene lost 6 bases, with 21 bases spanning the gap. Germline lookup yields CDR1 WSHSY and CDR2 SAAADI. This CDR3 contains 14 residues. In DNA form, the CDR3 reads TGCGCCACCTCACCCACTACGTTGAGGGATGGCTACACCTTC. As protein: CATSPTTLRDGYTF.

The DNA for the CDR3 is TGTGCCAGCAGCGACGTAGGCTATGGGAAAAACAATGAGCAGTTCTTC. This sequence encodes CASSDVGYGKNNEQFF. J is TRBJ2-1 and V is TRBV12-3 or TRBV12-4; D gene ambiguous. V dropped 6 bases and J dropped 5 bases, with 20 bases sitting between them. The CDR3 is made up of 16 amino acids.

The chain uses TRBV27 and TRBJ2-2; D ambiguous. The germline V gene has CDR1 MNHEY and CDR2 SMNVEV (reference sequence). This CDR3 has 15 residues. V was trimmed by 2 bases and J by 5 bases, leaving 12 bases between them. This CDR3 is CASSLDGFGTGELFF. The DNA for the CDR3 is TGTGCCAGCAGTTTAGATGGGTTTGGGACCGGGGAGCTGTTTTTT.

This clonotype was observed a few times. CDR3 sequence: CASSFSRGSQETQFF. For the CDR3, the DNA is TGTGCCAGCAGCTTCTCTCGGGGGAGCCAAGAGACCCAGTTCTTC. The gene calls are TRBV11-2 and TRBJ2-1, with D perhaps matching TRBD2 (6 bases). The germline gives CDR1 SGHAT, CDR2 FQNNGV. Trimming stripped 3 bases from V and 13 bases from J, with 22 bases between. The CDR3 sequence is 15 residues long.

This clonotype is a singleton in its sample. The genes are TRBV6-1 and TRBJ2-1; the match to TRBD2 covers 9 bases. After removal of 6 bases from V and 0 bases from J, the junction contained 12 bases not matched to a gene. The CDR3 contains 18 residues. Germline V lookup: CDR1 MNHNS, CDR2 SASEGT. Written as DNA, the CDR3 is TGTGCCAGCAGGACCGGGGCGGGGGGGACCTACTCCTACAATGAGCAGTTCTTC. This gives the protein CASRTGAGGTYSYNEQFF.

This sequence joins TRBV7-3 and TRBJ2-1; the D call may be TRBD1 or TRBD2 (6 bases each). This CDR3 has 14 amino acids. Germline CDR1 reads SGHTA; CDR2 reads FQGTGA. Deletions cut 5 bases from V and 10 bases from J, with 18 bases between. The CDR3 DNA follows: TGTGCCAGCAGCGTCAAGGGGGGCGTGGGCGAGCAGTTCTTC. Encoded protein: CASSVKGGVGEQFF.

This clonotype has only a few counts. The chain carries TRBV7-8 and TRBJ2-3, with TRBD2 identical over 11 bases. CDR3 size: 17 residues. With V trimmed by 4 bases and J by 4 bases, 10 bases remained unmatched. The germline V gene encodes CDR1 SGHVS and CDR2 FQNEAQ. The CDR3 sequence is CASSSIAGGPGADTQYF. The CDR3 DNA reads TGTGCCAGCAGCTCGATAGCGGGAGGGCCGGGGGCAGATACGCAGTATTTT. The full variable domain, completed using reference TRBV7-8 and TRBJ2-3, is GAGVSQSPRYKVAKRGQDVALRCDPISGHVSLFWYQQALGQGPEFLTYFQNEAQLDKSGLPSDRFFAERPEGSVSTLKIQRTQQEDSAVYLCASSSIAGGPGADTQYFGPGTRLTVL.

The chain links TRBV6-6 to TRBJ2-7, with 7 bases matching TRBD1. This CDR3 comprises 15 residues. Germline values: CDR1 MNHNY, CDR2 SVGAGI (reference sequence). Unmatched junction bases numbered 7, after V lost 5 bases and J lost 0 bases. The CDR3 sequence: CASSHQTGISYEQYF. In nucleotides, the CDR3 is TGTGCCAGCAGTCATCAGACAGGGATCTCCTACGAGCAGTACTTC.

CDR3 in amino acids: CASSLIGGSRETQYF. Written as DNA, the CDR3 is TGTGCCAGCAGCTTGATTGGGGGGAGCCGGGAGACCCAGTACTTC. V usage is TRBV7-8 and J usage is TRBJ2-5, with TRBD2 as a possible D gene (6 bases). Germline V gives CDR1 SGHVS, CDR2 FQNEAQ. Between the trimmed V and J ends, which lost 3 bases and 5 bases, there was a span of 16 bases. The CDR3 is 15 residues long.

The chain is built from TRBV7-9 and TRBJ2-3; TRBD2 aligns across 14 bases. Looked up from germline, CDR1 is SEHNR and CDR2 is FQNEAQ (reference sequence). Trimming removed 4 bases from V and 3 bases from J; junction bases left unmatched: 6. There are 17 residues in the CDR3. The CDR3 coding sequence is TGTGCCAGCAGCTCCGCCGGGACTAGCGGGGGAACAGATACGCAGTATTTT. Amino acids: CASSSAGTSGGTDTQYF.

The rearrangement joins TRBV27 to TRBJ1-2, with TRBD1 matching 7 bases. The CDR3 sequence is 15 residues long. Per germline, CDR1 MNHEY and CDR2 SMNVEV (reference sequence). J was trimmed by 8 bases and V by 2 bases; bases with no gene match: 11. The DNA for the CDR3 is TGTGCCAGCAGTTTAACCCCCGCAGGGGGGGTAGGCTACACCTTC. This codes for CASSLTPAGGVGYTF.

This chain connects TRBV27 to TRBJ1-4; tentative D call: TRBD1 (6 bases). The CDR3 covers 15 residues. V shed 6 bases and J shed 7 bases, with 18 bases lying between them. CDR1 and CDR2 from the germline V gene are MNHEY and SMNVEV (reference sequence). The CDR3 sequence is CASSSQGRGSEKLFF. The CDR3, as DNA: TGTGCCAGCAGCTCACAGGGACGAGGGAGTGAAAAACTGTTTTTT.

Comments on this clonotype: Germline is not matched at one junction end, which may reflect a read error. The V gene is TRBV6-1, the J gene TRBJ1-6; TRBD1 might be the D (6 bases). This CDR3 has 20 amino acids. Germline loops: CDR1 MNHNS, CDR2 SASEGT. The chain's CDR3 is CASSTHGAGAGSSYNSPLNF. The CDR3 DNA reads TGTGCCAGCAGTACTCATGGGGCAGGGGCTGGAAGCTCCTATAATTCACCCCTCAACTTT.

This clonotype was counted once. As DNA, the CDR3 is TGTGCCAGCAGCCTAGCGTTGGAAGAGACCCAGTACTTC. Protein sequence: CASSLALEETQYF. The chain is built from TRBV11-2 and TRBJ2-5, with a possible D match to TRBD2 (6 bases). The CDR3 contains 13 residues. CDR1 is SGHAT and CDR2 is FQNNGV in the germline V gene. With 5 bases removed from V and 3 bases from J, the gap between germline ends came to 10 bases.

The CDR3 bases are TGTGCAACAGGGATCTCCTACAATGAGCAGTTCTTC. As protein: CATGISYNEQFF. The rearrangement uses TRBV11-1 and TRBJ2-1, with a weak D call TRBD1 (6 bases). Germline V gives CDR1 SGHAT, CDR2 FQDESV (reference sequence). The CDR3 has 12 amino acids.

This clonotype is termed medium-sized. The chain recombines TRBV6-1 with TRBJ2-3, with 10 bases that match TRBD2. CDR1 and CDR2 from the germline V gene are MNHNS and SASEGT. CDR3 length: 15 amino acids. The ends lost 5 bases at V and 2 bases at J; junction bases unmatched: 4. CDR3 in amino acids: CASSSGLAATDTQYF. The CDR3, as DNA: TGTGCCAGCAGTTCAGGACTAGCGGCCACAGATACGCAGTATTTT.

The rearrangement links TRBV6-8 to TRBJ2-3, with 10 bases aligning to TRBD2. V trimming: 5 bases; J trimming: 1 base; junction bases outside the gene matches: 3. The CDR3 loop spans 15 amino acids. Germline V lookup: CDR1 MNHGY, CDR2 SAAAGT. Here the CDR3 reads CASSGLAGGTDTQYF. Written as DNA, the CDR3 is TGTGCCAGCAGTGGGCTAGCGGGAGGCACAGATACGCAGTATTTT.

The gene calls are TRBV6-2 or TRBV6-3 and TRBJ2-2; D is possibly TRBD2 (5 bases). Looked up from germline, CDR1 is MNHEY and CDR2 is SVGEGT. This CDR3 spans 12 amino acids. Trimming pared 5 bases from V and 8 bases from J, leaving 9 bases between. This chain's CDR3 is CASSITGGELFF. Written as DNA, the CDR3 is TGTGCCAGCAGTATCACGGGAGGGGAGCTGTTTTTT.

The V gene is TRBV11-3, the J gene TRBJ2-1, with TRBD2 matching over 7 bases. The end of the DNA aligns better with TRBJ2-7, so the J call may be wrong. CDR1 is SGHNT, CDR2 YENEEA, per germline. This CDR3 is built from 16 residues. CDR3 sequence: CASSLGGLPSYNEQYF. The CDR3 bases are TGTGCCAGCAGCTTAGGGGGACTACCTTCATACAATGAGCAGTACTTC.